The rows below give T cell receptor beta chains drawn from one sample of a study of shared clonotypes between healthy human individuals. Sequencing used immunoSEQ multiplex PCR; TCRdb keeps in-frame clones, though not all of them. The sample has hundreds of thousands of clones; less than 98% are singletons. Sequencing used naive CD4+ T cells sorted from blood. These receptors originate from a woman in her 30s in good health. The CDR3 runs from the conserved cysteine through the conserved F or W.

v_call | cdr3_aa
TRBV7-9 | CASSLNRAATQF
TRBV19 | CASSIPSGSIYEQYF
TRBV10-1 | CASSEGSGSSYEQYF
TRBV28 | CASSLFRQVYNEQFF
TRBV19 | CASSRVAGVGGTGELFF
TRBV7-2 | CASSPRFTSPTGELFF
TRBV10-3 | CATGQGYEQYF
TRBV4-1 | CASSQGLGAGGETQYF
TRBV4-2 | CASSQARVSGVRNSPLHF
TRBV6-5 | CASSSVQENTEAFF
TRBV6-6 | CASSYAAFPYEQYF
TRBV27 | CASSLSFGRSHEQYF
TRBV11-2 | CASSLLAGVQETQYF
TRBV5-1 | CASSRGGTTTNEKLFF
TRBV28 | CASSSGGGETQYF
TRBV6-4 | CASSIRGGSTGELFF
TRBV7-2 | CASSLGLQETQYF
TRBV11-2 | CASSFGGNTGELFF
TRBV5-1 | CASSLGGNEQFF
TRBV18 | CASSPTGGGTEAFF
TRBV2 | CASSEGGQGYTF
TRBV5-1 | CASSGQNQETQYF
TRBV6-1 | CATRRSGSYEQYF
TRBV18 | CASSPGTSDYEQYF
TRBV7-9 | CASSRGPDYGYTF
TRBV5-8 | CASSSLGTVVGTNEKLFF
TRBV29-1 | CSVVGSGGYTF
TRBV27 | CASSFRAGTKTQYF
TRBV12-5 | CASGLNILPAGAAGGTDTQYF